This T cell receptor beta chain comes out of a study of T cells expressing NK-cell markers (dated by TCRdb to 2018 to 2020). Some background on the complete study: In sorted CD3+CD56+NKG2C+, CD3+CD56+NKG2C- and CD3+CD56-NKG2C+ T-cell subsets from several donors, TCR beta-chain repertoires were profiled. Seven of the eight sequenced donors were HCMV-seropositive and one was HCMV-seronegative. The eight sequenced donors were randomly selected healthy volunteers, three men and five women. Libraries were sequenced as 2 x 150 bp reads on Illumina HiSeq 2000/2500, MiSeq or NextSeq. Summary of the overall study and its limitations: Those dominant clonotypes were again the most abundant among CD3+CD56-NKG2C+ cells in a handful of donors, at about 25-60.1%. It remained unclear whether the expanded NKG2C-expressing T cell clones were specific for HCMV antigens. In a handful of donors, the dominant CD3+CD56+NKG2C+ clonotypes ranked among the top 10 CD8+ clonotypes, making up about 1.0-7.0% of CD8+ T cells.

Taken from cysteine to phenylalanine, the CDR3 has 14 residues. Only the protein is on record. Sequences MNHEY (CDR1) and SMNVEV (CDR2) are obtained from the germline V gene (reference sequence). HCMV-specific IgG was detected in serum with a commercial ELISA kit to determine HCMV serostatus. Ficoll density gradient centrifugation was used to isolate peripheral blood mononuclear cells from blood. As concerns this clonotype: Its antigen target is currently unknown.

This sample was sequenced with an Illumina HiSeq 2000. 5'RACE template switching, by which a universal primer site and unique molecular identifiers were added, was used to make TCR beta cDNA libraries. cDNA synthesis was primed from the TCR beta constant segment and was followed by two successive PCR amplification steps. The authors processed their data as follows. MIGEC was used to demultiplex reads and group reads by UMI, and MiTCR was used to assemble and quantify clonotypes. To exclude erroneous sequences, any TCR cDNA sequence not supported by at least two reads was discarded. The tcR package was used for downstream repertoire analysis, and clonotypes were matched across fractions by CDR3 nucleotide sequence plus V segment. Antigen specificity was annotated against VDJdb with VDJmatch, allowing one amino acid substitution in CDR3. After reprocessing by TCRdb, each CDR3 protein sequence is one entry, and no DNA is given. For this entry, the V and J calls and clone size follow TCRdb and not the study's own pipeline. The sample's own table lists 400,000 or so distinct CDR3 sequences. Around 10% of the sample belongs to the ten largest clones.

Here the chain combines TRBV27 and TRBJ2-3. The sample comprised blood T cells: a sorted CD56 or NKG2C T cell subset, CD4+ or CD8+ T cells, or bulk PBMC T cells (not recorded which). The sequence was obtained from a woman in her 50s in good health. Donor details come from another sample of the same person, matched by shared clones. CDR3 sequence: CASRPNRGLDTQYF.